This TCR beta chain was recovered during a study of T cells in Graves' hyperthyroidism and ophthalmopathy. V dropped 3 bases and J dropped 2; count of bases not matched to a gene: 6. Germline V lookup: CDR1 SGHRS, CDR2 YFSETQ. The CDR3 is 15 amino acids. In the case of this clonotype: Its antigen remains unknown.

Template material for amplifying TCR beta CDR3 regions consisted of RNA transcripts. A set of HTBI primers served as the primers for a first-round RT-PCR of the TCR CDR3. TCRdb re-analysed the multiplex PCR reads in MiXCR, keeping a single row per CDR3 protein. The sample includes over 700,000 distinct CDR3 sequences, roughly 37% seen only once; the top ten take about 8.9%. Study findings and constraints: Blood also held most thyroid clonotypes expanded beyond 0.001.

The diagnoses drew upon clinical symptoms, serum thyroxine and TRAb, thyroid ultrasound and orbital computed tomography. The rearrangement uses TRBV5-1 and TRBJ1-2, with 8 bases identical to TRBD1. The origin of this receptor is a man aged 18 to 30 with Graves' hyperthyroidism. The source material was blood. CDR3 protein: CASSWTGNMNYGYTF. The CDR3 DNA follows: TGCGCCAGCAGCTGGACAGGGAATATGAACTATGGCTACACCTTC.